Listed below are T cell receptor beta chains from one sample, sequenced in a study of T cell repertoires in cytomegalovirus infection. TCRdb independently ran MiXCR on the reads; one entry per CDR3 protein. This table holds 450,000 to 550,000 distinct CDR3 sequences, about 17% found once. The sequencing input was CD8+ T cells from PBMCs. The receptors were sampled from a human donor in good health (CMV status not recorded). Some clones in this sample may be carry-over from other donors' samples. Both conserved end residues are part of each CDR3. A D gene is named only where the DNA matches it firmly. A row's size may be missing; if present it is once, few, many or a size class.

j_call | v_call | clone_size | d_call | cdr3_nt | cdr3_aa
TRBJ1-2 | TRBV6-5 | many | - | TGTGCCAGCAGTTACTCTCACCCGGCCGGCAAGGAAGGCTACACCTTC | CASSYSHPAGKEGYTF
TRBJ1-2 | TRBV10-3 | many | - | TGTGCCATCGAGGACAGAAGTGGCTATGGCTACACCTTC | CAIEDRSGYGYTF
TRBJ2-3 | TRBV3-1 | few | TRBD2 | TGTGCCAGCAGCCTTTCCTGGACTAGCGGCACAGATACGCAGTATTTT | CASSLSWTSGTDTQYF
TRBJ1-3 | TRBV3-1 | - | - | TGTGCCAGCAGCCAAGAACGACAGCGCCTCTCTGGAAACTCCATATATTTT | CASSQERQRLSGNSIYF
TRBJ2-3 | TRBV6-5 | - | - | TGTGCCAGCAGTTACTCGTCCTCTCCGCAGTATTTT | CASSYSSSPQYF
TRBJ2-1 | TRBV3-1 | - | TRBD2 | TGTGCCAGCAGCCCCGGGACTAGCGGGAGTGGGCATGAGCAGTTCTTC | CASSPGTSGSGHEQFF
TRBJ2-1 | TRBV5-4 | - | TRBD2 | TGTGCCAGCAGCTTGGTTGCGCTAGCGGGGGGGCAAGAGCAGTTCTTC | CASSLVALAGGQEQFF
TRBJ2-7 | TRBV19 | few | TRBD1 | TGTGCCAGTAGTTCCGGGACAGCGTATTCCTACGAGCAGTACTTC | CASSSGTAYSYEQYF
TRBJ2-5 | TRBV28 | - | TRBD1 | TGTGCCAGCAGTTTTGGGACTGACAGGGCAGGGGGCTATCAAGAGACCCAGTACTTC | CASSFGTDRAGGYQETQYF
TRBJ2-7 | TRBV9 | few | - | TGTGCCAGCAGCGTAGTGTCAGCCTACGAGCAGTACTTC | CASSVVSAYEQYF
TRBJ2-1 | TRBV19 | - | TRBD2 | TGTGCCAGTAGTATGGGGCCGGGGGGGCCCTACAATGAGCAGTTCTTC | CASSMGPGGPYNEQFF
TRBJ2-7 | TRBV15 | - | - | TGTGCCACCAGCAGAGCGAGGACACTATCCTACGAGCAGTACTTC | CATSRARTLSYEQYF
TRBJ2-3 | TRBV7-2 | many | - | TGTGCCAGCAGCTTCCCCACAGATACGCAGTATTTT | CASSFPTDTQYF
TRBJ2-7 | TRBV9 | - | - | TGTGCCAGCAGCGTAGACGGTCCCAGGGATGAGCAGTACTTC | CASSVDGPRDEQYF
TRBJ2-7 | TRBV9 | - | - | TGTGCCAGCAGCGTAGCTGGGGCGGGGACCTCCTACGAGCAGTACTTC | CASSVAGAGTSYEQYF
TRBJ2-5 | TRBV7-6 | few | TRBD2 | TGTGCTAGCAGCTTAGCGCCTAGCGGGGCACAAGAGACCCAGTACTTC | CASSLAPSGAQETQYF
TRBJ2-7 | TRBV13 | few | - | TGTGCCAGCAGCACCCGCCAAGGGTTAGCGGCCTCCTACGAGCAGTACTTC | CASSTRQGLAASYEQYF
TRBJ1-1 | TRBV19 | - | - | TGTGCCAGCCGTCCCTTAATGGCGTCGGGCAACACTGAAGCTTTCTTT | CASRPLMASGNTEAFF
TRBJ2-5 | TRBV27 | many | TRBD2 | TGTGCCAGCAGTTTGGCTAGCGGGACGGAGGAGACCCAGTACTTC | CASSLASGTEETQYF
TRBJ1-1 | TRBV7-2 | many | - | TGTGCCAGCAGCTTTGTATCCGGCACTGAAGCTTTCTTT | CASSFVSGTEAFF
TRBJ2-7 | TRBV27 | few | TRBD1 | TGTGCCAGCACCCACGGGACAGGGCCGACCTACGAGCAGTACTTC | CASTHGTGPTYEQYF
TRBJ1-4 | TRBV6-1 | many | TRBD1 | TGTGCCAGCAGTGAGGGGACAGGGTTCGGGGTTAATGAAAAACTGTTTTTT | CASSEGTGFGVNEKLFF
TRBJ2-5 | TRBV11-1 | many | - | TGTGCCAGCAGCTTAGGAGGGCCGGACCAGGGAGAGACCCAGTACTTC | CASSLGGPDQGETQYF
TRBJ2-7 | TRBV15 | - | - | TGTGCCACCAGCAGAGATCGCGCAGCGGCGTACGAGCAGTACTTC | CATSRDRAAAYEQYF
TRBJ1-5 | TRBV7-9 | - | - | TGTGCCAGCAGCCCATCCGGGACACCTTTAGGGCCCCAGCATTTT | CASSPSGTPLGPQHF
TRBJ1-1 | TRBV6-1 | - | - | TGTGCCAGCAGACTACTCGGGGGGAACACTGAAGCTTTCTTT | CASRLLGGNTEAFF
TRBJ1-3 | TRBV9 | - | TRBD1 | TGTGCCAGCAGCGAAATCGACAGGGCGGCTGGAAACACCATATATTTT | CASSEIDRAAGNTIYF
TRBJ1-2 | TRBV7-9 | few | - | TGTGCCAGCAGTTCGGGCCTTGATTCGGGCTACACCTTC | CASSSGLDSGYTF
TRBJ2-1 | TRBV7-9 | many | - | TGTGCCAGCAGCTCGAGGGATCCAGTCCGCTACAATGAGCAGTTCTTC | CASSSRDPVRYNEQFF
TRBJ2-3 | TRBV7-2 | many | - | TGTGCCAGCGGGGGACGCACAGATACGCAGTATTTT | CASGGRTDTQYF
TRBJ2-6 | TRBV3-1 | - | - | TGTGCCAGCAGCCAAGAATTCCGCTCTGGGGCCAACGTCCTGACTTTC | CASSQEFRSGANVLTF